This T cell receptor (beta chain) was captured in a study of cytomegalovirus exposure and HLA in healthy donors. The data were produced by immunoSEQ multiplex PCR, yet TCRdb's version contains in-frame clones alone and is incomplete. The sample shows 160,000 or so clones, more than 75% of them seen only once. This CDR3 has 15 amino acids. V gave up 6 bases and J gave up 2 bases; unmatched junction bases: 5. Germline assignment: CDR1 SGHTA and CDR2 FQGNSA. This chain joins TRBV7-2 and TRBJ2-7, with 12 positions matching TRBD2. This clonotype was sampled from a man aged 18 to 35 in good health and CMV-seropositive. The sample consisted of PBMCs. CDR3 bases: TGTGCCAGCAGTCTCAGGACTAGCGGGGCCTACGAGCAGTACTTC. Translating it yields CASSLRTSGAYEQYF.